The entry below describes one T cell receptor (beta chain). The antigen remains undetermined. The data originate from a study of T cells expressing NK-cell markers. Study-wide background: The study sequenced eight donors, seven HCMV-seropositive and one seronegative.

Study-level points and caveats: Unclear, still, was the HCMV specificity of the expanded NKG2C+ T cell clones.

TCRdb processed the 5' RACE reads again and assigns one entry to each CDR3 protein, with no DNA. This table lists about 380,000 distinct CDR3 sequences. Germline V gene data show CDR1 as SGHRS and CDR2 as YFSETQ. This CDR3 has 13 amino acids. Specimen: blood T cells: a sorted CD56 or NKG2C T cell subset, CD4+ or CD8+ T cells, or bulk PBMC T cells (not recorded which). The genes are TRBV5-1 and TRBJ2-7; there is no DNA to check the TCRdb D call of TRBD1. The TCR originated in a man aged 18-70 years in good health. CDR3: CASGTGGRYEQYF.